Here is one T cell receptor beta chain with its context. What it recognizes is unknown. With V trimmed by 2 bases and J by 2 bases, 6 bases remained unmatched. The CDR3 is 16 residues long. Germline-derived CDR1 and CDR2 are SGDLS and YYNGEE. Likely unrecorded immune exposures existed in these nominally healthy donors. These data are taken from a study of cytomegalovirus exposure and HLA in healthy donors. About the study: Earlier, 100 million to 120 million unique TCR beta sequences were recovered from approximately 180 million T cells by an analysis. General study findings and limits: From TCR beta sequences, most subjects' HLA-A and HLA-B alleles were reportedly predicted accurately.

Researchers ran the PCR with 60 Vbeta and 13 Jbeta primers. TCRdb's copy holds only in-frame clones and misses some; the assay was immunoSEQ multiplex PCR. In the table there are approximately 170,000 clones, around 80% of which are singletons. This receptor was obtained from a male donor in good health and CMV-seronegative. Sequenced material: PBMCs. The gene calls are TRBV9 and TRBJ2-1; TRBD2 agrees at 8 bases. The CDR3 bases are TGTGCCAGCAGCGTTTCTAGCGGGCGACCCTACAATGAGCAGTTCTTC. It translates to CASSVSSGRPYNEQFF.